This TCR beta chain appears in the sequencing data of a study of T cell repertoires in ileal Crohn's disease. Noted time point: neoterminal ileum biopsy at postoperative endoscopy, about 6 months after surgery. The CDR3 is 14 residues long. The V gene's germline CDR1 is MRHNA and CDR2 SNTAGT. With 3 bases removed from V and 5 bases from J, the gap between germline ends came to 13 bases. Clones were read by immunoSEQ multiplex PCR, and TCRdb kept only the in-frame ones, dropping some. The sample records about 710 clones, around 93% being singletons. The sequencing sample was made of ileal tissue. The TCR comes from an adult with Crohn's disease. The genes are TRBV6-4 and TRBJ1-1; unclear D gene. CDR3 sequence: CASSDGPIETEAFF. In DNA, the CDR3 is TGTGCCAGCAGTGATGGACCCATAGAGACTGAAGCTTTCTTT.